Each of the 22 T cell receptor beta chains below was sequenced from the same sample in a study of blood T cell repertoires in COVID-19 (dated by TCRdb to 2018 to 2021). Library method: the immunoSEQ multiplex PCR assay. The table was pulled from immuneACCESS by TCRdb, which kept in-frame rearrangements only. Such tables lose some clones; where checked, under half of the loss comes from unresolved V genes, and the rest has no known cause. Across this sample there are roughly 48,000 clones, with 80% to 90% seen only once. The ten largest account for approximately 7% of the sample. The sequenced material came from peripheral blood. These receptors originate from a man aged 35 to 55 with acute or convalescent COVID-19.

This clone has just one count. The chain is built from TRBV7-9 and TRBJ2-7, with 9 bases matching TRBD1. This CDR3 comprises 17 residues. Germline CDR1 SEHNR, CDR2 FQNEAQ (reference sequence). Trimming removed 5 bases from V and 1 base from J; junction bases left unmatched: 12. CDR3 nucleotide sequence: TGTGCCAGCAGCGGATGGGGGCGGGACAGGGAGTCCTACGAGCAGTACTTC. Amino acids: CASSGWGRDRESYEQYF.

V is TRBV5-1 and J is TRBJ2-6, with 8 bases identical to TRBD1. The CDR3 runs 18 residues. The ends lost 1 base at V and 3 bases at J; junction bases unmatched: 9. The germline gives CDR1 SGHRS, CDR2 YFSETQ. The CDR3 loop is CASSLLTGEYLGANVLTF. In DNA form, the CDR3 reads TGCGCCAGCAGCTTGTTGACAGGGGAGTACCTTGGGGCCAACGTCCTGACTTTC.

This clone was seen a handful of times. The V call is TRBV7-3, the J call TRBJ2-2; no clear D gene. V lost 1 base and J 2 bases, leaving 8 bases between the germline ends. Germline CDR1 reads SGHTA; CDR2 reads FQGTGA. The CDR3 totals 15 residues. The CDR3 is CASSLRSKNTGELFF. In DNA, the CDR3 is TGTGCCAGCAGCTTAAGAAGCAAAAACACCGGGGAGCTGTTTTTT.

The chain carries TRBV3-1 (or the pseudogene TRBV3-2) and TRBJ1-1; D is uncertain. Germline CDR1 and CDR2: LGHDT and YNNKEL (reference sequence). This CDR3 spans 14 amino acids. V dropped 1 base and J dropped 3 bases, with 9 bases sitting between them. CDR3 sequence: CASSQVFGYTEAFF. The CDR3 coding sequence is TGTGCCAGCAGCCAAGTATTTGGCTACACTGAAGCTTTCTTT.

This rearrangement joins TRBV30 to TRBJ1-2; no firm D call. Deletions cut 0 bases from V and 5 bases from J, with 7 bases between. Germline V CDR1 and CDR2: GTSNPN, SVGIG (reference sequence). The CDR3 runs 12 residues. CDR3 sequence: CAWSVSSYGYTF. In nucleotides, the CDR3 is TGTGCCTGGAGTGTAAGCTCTTATGGCTACACCTTC. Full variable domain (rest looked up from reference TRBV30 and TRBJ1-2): SQTIHQWPATLVQPVGSPLSLECTVEGTSNPNLYWYRQAAGRGLQLLFYSVGIGQISSEVPQNLSASRPQDRQFILSSKKLLLSDSGFYLCAWSVSSYGYTFGSGTRLTVV.

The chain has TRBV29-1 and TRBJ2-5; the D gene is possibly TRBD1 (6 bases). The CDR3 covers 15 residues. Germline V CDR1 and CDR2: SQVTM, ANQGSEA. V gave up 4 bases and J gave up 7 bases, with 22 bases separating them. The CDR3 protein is CSVVIGDTGRGTQYF. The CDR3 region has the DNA TGCAGCGTTGTCATAGGGGACACGGGTCGAGGGACCCAGTACTTC.

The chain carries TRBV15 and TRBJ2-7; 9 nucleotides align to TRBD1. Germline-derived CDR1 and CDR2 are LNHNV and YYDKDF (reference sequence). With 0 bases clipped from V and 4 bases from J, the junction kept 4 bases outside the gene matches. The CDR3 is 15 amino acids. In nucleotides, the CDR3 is TGTGCCACCAGCAGAGAACAGGGGGCAGGTTACGAGCAGTACTTC. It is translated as CATSREQGAGYEQYF.

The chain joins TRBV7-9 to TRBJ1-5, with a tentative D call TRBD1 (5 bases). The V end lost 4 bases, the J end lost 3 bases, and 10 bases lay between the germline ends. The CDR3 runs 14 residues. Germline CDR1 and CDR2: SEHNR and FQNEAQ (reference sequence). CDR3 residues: CASSSTDFNQPQHF. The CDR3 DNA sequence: TGTGCCAGCAGCTCGACAGACTTCAATCAGCCCCAGCATTTT.

The CDR3 loop reads CASSFRGGSYNSPLHF. The CDR3 DNA follows: TGTGCCAGCAGCTTCCGGGGAGGTTCCTATAATTCACCCCTCCACTTT. The chain carries TRBV5-6 and TRBJ1-6; D gene uncertain. Trimming stripped 2 bases from V and 1 base from J, with 10 bases between. CDR3 length: 16 amino acids. The V gene's germline CDR1 is SGHDT and CDR2 YYEEEE.

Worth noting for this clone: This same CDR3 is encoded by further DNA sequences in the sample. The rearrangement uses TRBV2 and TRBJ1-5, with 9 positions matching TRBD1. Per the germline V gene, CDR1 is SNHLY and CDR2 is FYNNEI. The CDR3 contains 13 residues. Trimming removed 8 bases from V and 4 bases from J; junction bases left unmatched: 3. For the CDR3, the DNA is TGTGCCAGCCGGGACAGGGATAATCAGCCCCAGCATTTT. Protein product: CASRDRDNQPQHF.

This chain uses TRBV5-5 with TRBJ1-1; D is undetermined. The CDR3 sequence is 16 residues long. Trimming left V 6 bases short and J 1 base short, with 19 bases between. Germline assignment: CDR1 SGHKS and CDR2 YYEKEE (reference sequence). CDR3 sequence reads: CASTPLSTARNTEAFF. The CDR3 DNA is TGTGCCAGCACCCCCCTCAGCACAGCCAGGAACACTGAAGCTTTCTTT.

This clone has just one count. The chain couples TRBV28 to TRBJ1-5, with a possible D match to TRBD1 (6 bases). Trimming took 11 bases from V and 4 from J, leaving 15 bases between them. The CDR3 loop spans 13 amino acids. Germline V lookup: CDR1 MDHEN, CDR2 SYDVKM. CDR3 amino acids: CAGQGTLNQPQHF. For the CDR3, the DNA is TGTGCCGGCCAGGGGACACTGAATCAGCCCCAGCATTTT.

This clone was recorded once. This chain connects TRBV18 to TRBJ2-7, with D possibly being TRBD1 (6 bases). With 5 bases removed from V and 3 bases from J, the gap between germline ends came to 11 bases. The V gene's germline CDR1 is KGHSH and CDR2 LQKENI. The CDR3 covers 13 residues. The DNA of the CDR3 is TGTGCCAGCTCATCGGCAGGGGACTACGAGCAGTACTTC. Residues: CASSSAGDYEQYF.

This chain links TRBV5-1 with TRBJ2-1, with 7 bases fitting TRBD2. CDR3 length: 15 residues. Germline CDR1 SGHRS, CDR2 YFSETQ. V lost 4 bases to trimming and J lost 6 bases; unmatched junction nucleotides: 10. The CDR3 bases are TGCGCCAGCAGCCTCATGGGCGGGGGAGGCAATGAGCAGTTCTTC. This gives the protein CASSLMGGGGNEQFF.

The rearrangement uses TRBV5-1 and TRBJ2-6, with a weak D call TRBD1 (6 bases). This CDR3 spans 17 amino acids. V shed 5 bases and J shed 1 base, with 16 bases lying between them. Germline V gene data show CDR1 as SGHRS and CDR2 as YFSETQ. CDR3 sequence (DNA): TGCGCCAGCAGTTGGGCGGGTCAGGGGTCTGGGGCCAACGTCCTGACTTTC. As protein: CASSWAGQGSGANVLTF.

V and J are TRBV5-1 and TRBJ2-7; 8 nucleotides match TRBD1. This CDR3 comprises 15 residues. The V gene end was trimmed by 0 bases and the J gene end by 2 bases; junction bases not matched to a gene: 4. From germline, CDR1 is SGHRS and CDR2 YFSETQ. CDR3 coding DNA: TGCGCCAGCAGCTTGGGGGGACAGGTAGCCTACGAGCAGTACTTC. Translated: CASSLGGQVAYEQYF.

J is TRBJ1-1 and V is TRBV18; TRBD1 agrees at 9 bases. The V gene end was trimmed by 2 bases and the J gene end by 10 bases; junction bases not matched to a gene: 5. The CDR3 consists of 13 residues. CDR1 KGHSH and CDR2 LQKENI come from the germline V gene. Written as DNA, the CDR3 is TGTGCCAGCTCACCAGGGACAGGGATTGGAGCTTTCTTT. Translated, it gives CASSPGTGIGAFF. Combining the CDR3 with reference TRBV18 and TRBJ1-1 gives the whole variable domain NAGVMQNPRHLVRRRGQEARLRCSPMKGHSHVYWYRQLPEEGLKFMVYLQKENIIDESGMPKERFSAEFPKEGPSILRIQQVVRGDSAAYFCASSPGTGIGAFFGQGTRLTVV.

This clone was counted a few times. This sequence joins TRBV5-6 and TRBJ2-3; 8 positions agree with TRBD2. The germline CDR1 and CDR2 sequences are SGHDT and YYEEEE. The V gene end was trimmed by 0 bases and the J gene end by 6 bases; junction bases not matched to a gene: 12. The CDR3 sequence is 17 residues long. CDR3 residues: CASSLVERGSRRDTQYF. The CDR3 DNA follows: TGTGCCAGCAGCTTGGTTGAGCGGGGGTCCCGAAGGGATACGCAGTATTTT.

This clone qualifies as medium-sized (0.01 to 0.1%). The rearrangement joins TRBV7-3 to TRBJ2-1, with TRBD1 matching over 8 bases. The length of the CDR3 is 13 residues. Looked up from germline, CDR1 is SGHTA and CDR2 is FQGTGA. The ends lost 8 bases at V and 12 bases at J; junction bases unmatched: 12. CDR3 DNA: TGTGCCAGCCGTCGTGATGGACAGGGTACGCAGTTCTTC. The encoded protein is CASRRDGQGTQFF.

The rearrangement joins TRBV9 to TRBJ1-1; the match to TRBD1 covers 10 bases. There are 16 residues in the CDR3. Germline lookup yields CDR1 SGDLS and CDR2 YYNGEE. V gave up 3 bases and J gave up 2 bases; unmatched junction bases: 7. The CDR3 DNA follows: TGTGCCAGCAGCGCGTCCGGACAGGGGGGTAACACTGAAGCTTTCTTT. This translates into CASSASGQGGNTEAFF.

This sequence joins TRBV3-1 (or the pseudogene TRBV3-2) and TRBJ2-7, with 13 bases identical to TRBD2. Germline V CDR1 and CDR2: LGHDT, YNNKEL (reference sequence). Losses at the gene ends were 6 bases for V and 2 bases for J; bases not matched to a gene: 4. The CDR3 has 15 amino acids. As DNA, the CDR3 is TGTGCCAGCAGTTCACTAGCGGGGGGGCCCTACGAGCAGTACTTC. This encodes CASSSLAGGPYEQYF.

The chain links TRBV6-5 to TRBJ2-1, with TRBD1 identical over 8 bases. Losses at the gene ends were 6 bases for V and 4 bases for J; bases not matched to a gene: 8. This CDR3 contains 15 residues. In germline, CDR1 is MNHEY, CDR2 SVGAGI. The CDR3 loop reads CASSHTGTGYNEQFF. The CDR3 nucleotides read TGTGCCAGCAGCCACACCGGGACAGGTTACAATGAGCAGTTCTTC.